This T cell receptor beta chain was found in a study of cytomegalovirus exposure and HLA in healthy donors. To note about this clone: Its antigen remains unidentified.

Points from the study as a whole: In an earlier analysis, most TCR beta V segments were productive about 87% or about 30% of the time. The authors enumerated some 170 TCR beta chains as linked to cytomegalovirus.

The CDR3 is 13 residues long. The V and J ends lost 7 bases and 5 bases respectively, with 18 bases between them. Germline loops: CDR1 SQVTM, CDR2 ANQGSEA. Use of 60 Vbeta and 13 Jbeta primers characterized the PCR. Method: immunoSEQ multiplex PCR; TCRdb's copy keeps in-frame clones and lacks some. The table has approximately 100,000 clones, roughly four fifths seen once. The TCR sequence derives from a man aged 45-65 years in good health and CMV-seronegative. The V gene is TRBV29-1, the J gene TRBJ2-7; D possibly corresponds to TRBD2 (6 bases). Material for sequencing was PBMCs. CDR3 sequence (DNA): TGCAGCGCCTACCGGGGGAACTTTGACGAGCAGTACTTC. Protein sequence: CSAYRGNFDEQYF.